This T cell receptor (beta chain) appears in the sequencing data of a study of cytomegalovirus exposure and HLA in healthy donors. The CDR3 runs to 11 residues. Germline CDR1 reads LNHNV; CDR2 reads YYDKDF (reference sequence). The ends were cut back, 4 bases at V and 4 bases at J, with 5 bases in the middle. The PCR employed 60 Vbeta primers together with 13 Jbeta primers. Here immunoSEQ multiplex PCR was the method, and the copy in TCRdb shows in-frame clones only, minus some. Among about 91,000 clones, 64% were seen once, and the ten largest hold around 2.5%. This clone has only one observation. Its cognate antigen is unknown. General study results and limits: The study found most TCR sequences rare, yet found some public TCRs in many donors. Versus the roughly 690-donor mean, an Asian-associated ancestry cluster reportedly showed fewer N-insertions in a later analysis. Evidence from a later analysis indicated that most CMV-associated TCR beta chains looked HLA-restricted. Later genetic work tied a missense DCLRE1C variant to beta-chain V and J trimming.

Sequenced: PBMCs. The V and J genes are TRBV15 and TRBJ2-7; D remains ambiguous. This TCR came from a human donor in good health. CDR3 residues: CATSNRYEQYF. CDR3 sequence (DNA): TGTGCCACCAGCAATAGATACGAGCAGTACTTC.